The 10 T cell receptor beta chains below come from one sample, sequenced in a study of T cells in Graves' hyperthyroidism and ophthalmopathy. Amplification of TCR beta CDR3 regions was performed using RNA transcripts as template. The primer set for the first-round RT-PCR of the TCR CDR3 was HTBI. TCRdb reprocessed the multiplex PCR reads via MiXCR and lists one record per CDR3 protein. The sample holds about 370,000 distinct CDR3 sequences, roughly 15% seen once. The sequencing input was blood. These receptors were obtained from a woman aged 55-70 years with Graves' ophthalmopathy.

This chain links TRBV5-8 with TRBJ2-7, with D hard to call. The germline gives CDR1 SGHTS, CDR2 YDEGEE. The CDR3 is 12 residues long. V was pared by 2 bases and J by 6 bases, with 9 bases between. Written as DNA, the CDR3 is TGTGCCAGCAGCTTACACGTTCTCGAGCAGTACTTC. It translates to CASSLHVLEQYF.

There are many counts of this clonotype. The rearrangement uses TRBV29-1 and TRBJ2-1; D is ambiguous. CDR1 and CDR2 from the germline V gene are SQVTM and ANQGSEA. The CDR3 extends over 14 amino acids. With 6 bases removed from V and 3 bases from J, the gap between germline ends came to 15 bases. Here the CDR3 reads CSVASHGDYNEQFF. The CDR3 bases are TGCAGCGTAGCCTCCCATGGGGACTACAATGAGCAGTTCTTC.

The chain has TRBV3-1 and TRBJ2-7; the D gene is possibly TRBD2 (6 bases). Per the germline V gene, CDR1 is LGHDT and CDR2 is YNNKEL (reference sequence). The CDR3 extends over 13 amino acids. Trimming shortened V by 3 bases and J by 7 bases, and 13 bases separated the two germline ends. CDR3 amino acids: CASSQGLPVEQYF. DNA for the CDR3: TGTGCCAGCAGCCAGGGACTCCCTGTGGAGCAGTACTTC.

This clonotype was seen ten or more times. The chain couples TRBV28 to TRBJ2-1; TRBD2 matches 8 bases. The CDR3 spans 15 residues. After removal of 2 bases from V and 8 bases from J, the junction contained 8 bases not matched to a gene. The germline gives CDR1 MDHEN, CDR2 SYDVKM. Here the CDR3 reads CASSLEAGGSHEQFF. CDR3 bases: TGTGCCAGCAGTTTAGAGGCGGGAGGATCACATGAGCAGTTCTTC.

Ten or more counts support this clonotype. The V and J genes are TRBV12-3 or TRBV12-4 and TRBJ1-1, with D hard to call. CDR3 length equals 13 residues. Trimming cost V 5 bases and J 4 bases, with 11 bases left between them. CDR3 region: CASSTLVGTEAFF. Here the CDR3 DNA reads TGTGCCAGCAGTACCTTGGTGGGCACTGAAGCTTTCTTT.

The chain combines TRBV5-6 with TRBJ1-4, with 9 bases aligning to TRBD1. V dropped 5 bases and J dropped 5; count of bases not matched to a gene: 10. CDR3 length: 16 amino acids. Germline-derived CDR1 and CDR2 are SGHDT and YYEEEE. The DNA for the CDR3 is TGTGCCAGCAGTTCCGGGACAGGGAGGCGAAATGAAAAACTGTTTTTT. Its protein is CASSSGTGRRNEKLFF.

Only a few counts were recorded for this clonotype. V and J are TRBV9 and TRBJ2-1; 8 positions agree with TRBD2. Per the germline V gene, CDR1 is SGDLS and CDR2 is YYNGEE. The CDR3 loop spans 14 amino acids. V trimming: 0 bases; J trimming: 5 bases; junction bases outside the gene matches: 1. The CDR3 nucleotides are TGTGCCAGCAGCGTAGATAGCGGGGACAATGAGCAGTTCTTC. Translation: CASSVDSGDNEQFF.

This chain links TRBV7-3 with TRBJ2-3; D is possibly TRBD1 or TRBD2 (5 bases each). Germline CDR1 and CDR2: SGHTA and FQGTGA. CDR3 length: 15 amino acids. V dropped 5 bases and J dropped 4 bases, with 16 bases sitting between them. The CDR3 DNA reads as TGTGCCAGCAGCCAAGGGTTAGGGACGGCAGATACGCAGTATTTT. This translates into CASSQGLGTADTQYF.

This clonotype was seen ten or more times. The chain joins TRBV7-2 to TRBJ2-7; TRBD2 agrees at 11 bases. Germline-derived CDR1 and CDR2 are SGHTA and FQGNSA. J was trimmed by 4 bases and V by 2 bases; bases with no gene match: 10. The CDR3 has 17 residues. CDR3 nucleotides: TGTGCCAGCAGCTTATTTTTTAGCGGGAGGGTTGGGTACGAGCAGTACTTC. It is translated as CASSLFFSGRVGYEQYF.

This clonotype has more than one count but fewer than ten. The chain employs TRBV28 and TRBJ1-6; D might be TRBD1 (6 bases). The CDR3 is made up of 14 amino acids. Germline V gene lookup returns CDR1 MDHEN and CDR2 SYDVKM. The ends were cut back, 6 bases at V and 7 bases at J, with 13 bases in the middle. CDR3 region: CASSPGGGNSPLHF. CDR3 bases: TGTGCCAGCAGCCCTGGGGGGGGCAATTCACCCCTCCACTTT.